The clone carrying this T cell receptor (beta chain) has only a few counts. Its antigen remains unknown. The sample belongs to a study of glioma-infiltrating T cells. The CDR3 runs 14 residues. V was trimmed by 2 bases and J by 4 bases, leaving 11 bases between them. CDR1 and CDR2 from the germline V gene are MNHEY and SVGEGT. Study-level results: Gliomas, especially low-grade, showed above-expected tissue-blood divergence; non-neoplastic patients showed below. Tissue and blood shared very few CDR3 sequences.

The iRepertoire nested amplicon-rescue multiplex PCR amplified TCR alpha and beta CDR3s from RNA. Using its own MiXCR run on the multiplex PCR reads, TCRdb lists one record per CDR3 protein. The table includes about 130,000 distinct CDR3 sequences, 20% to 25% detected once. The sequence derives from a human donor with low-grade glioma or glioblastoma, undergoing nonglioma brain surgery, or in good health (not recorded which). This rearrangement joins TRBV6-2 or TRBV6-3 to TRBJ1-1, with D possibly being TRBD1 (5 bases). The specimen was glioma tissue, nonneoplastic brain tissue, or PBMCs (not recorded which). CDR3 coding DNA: TGTGCCAGCAGTTACGAGGGGCGGAGCACTGAAGCTTTCTTT. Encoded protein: CASSYEGRSTEAFF.